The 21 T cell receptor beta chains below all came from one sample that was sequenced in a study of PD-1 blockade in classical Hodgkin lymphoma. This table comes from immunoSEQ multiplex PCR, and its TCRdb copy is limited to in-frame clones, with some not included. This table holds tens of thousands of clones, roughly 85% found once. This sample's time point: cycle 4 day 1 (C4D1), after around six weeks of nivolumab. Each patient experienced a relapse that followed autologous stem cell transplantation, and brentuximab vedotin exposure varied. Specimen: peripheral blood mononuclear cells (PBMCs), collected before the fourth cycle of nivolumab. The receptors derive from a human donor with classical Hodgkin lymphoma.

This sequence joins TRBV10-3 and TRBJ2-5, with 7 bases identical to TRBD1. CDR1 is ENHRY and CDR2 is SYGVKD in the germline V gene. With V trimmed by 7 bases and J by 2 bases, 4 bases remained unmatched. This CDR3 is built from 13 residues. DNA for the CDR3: TGTGCCATCAACCGGGACAGACAAGAGACCCAGTACTTC. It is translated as CAINRDRQETQYF.

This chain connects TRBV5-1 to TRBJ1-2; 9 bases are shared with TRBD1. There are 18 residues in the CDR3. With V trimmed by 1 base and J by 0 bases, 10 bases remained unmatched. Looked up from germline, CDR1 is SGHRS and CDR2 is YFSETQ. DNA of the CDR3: TGCGCCAGCAGCTTGACCTGGGACAGGGAAGGCGCTAACTATGGCTACACCTTC. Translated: CASSLTWDREGANYGYTF.

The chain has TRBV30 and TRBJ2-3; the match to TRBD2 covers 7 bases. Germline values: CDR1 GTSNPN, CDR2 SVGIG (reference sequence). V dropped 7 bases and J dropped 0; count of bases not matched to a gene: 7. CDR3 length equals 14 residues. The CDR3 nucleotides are TGTGCCTTGGAGCGGGACCGGAGCACAGATACGCAGTATTTT. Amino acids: CALERDRSTDTQYF.

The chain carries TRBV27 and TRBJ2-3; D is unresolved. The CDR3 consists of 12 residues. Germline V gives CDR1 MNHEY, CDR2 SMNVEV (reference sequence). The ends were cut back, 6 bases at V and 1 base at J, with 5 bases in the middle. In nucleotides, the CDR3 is TGTGCCAGCAGGACGGGCACAGATACGCAGTATTTT. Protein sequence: CASRTGTDTQYF.

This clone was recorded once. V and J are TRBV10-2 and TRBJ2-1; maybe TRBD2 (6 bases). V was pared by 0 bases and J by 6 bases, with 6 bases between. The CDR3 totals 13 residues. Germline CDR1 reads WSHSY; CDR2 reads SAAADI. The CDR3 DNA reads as TGCGCCAGCAGTGAGTCGGGGGGCAATGAGCAGTTCTTC. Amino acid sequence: CASSESGGNEQFF.

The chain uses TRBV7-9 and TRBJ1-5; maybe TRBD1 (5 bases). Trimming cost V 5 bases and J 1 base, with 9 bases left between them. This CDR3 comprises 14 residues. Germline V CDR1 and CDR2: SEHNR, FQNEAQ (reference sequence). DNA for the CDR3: TGTGCCAGCAGCCTTGACAGCAGCAATCAGCCCCAGCATTTT. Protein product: CASSLDSSNQPQHF.

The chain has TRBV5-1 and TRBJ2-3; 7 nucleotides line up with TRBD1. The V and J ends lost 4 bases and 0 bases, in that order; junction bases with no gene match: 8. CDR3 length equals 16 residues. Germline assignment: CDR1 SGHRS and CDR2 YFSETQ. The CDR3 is CASSGQARGSTDTQYF. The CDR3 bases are TGCGCCAGCAGCGGACAGGCCCGGGGAAGCACAGATACGCAGTATTTT.

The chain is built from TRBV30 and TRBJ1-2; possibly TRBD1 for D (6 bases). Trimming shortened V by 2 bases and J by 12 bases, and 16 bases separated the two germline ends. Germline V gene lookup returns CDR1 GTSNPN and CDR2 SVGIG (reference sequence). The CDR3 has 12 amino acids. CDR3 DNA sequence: TGTGCCTGGAGTTCAGGGGTTTGGGGGGACACCTTC. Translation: CAWSSGVWGDTF.

The CDR3 DNA follows: TGCGCCAGCAGCTCCGGACAGGTGAACACCGGGGAGCTGTTTTTT. This codes for CASSSGQVNTGELFF. The rearrangement joins TRBV5-1 to TRBJ2-2, with TRBD1 matching 7 bases. Germline values: CDR1 SGHRS, CDR2 YFSETQ. The trim removed 3 bases at V and 1 base at J, leaving 3 bases unmatched. The CDR3 runs 15 residues.

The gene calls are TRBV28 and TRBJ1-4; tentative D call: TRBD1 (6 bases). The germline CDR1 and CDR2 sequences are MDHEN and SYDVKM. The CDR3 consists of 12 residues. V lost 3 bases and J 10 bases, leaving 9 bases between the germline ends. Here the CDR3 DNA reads TGTGCCAGCAGTTTCGACAGGAGAAAACTGTTTTTT. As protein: CASSFDRRKLFF.

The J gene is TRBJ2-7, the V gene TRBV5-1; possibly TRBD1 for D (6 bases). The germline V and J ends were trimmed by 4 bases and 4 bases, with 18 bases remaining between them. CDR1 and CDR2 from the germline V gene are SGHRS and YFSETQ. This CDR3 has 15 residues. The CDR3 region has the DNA TGCGCCAGCAGCCAGCAGGGGTCGCAAGGGTACGAGCAGTACTTC. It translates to CASSQQGSQGYEQYF.

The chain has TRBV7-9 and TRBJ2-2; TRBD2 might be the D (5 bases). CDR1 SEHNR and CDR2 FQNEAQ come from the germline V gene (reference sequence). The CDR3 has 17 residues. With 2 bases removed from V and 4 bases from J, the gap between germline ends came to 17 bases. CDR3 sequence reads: CASSLPFRQEVTGELFF. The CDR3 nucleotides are TGTGCCAGCAGCTTACCCTTTAGGCAGGAGGTCACCGGGGAGCTGTTTTTT. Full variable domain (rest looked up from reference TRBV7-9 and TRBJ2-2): DTGVSQNPRHKITKRGQNVTFRCDPISEHNRLYWYRQTLGQGPEFLTYFQNEAQLEKSRLLSDRFSAERPKGSFSTLEIQRTEQGDSAMYLCASSLPFRQEVTGELFFGEGSRLTVL.

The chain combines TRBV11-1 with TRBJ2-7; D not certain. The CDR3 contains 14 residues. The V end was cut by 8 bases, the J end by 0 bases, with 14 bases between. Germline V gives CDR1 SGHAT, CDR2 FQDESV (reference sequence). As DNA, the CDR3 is TGTGCCAGCGGGTCGCGGTACAACTCCTACGAGCAGTACTTC. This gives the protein CASGSRYNSYEQYF. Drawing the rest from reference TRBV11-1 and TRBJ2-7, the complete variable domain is EAEVAQSPRYKITEKSQAVAFWCDPISGHATLYWYRQILGQGPELLVQFQDESVVDDSQLPKDRFSAERLKGVDSTLKIQPAELGDSAMYLCASGSRYNSYEQYFGPGTRLTVT.

This chain's CDR3 is CASSPEGGYQGQYF. Here the CDR3 DNA reads TGCGCCAGCAGCCCCGAGGGCGGATACCAGGGGCAGTACTTC. The rearrangement links TRBV5-1 to TRBJ2-7; the D gene could be TRBD1 or TRBD2 (5 bases each). The germline V and J ends were trimmed by 4 bases and 9 bases, with 20 bases remaining between them. Germline V gene data show CDR1 as SGHRS and CDR2 as YFSETQ. The CDR3 is 14 residues long.

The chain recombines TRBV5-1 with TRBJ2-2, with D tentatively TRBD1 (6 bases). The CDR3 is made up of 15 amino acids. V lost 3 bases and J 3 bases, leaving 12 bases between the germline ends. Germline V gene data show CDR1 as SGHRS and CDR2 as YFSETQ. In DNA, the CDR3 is TGCGCCAGCAGCTACCAACAGGGTGACACCGGGGAGCTGTTTTTT. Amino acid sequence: CASSYQQGDTGELFF.

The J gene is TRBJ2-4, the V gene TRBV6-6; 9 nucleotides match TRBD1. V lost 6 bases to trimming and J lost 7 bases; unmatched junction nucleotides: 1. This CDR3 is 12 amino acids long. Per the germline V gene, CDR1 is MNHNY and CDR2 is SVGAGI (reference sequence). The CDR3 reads CASRGTGNIQYF. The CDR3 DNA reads TGTGCCAGCAGGGGGACAGGGAACATTCAGTACTTC.

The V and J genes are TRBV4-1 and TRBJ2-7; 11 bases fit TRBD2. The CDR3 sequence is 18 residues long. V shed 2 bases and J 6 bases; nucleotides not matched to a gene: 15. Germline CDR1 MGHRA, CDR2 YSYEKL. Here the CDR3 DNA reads TGCGCCAGCAGCCAAAGAGGACCCCCTAGCGGGGGGCCCTTCGAGCAGTACTTC. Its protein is CASSQRGPPSGGPFEQYF.

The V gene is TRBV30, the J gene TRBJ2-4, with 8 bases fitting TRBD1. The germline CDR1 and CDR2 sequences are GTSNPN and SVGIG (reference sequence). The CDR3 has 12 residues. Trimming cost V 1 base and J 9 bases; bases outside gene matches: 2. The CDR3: CAWSDRGIIQYF. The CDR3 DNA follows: TGTGCCTGGAGTGACAGGGGGATCATTCAGTACTTC.

The CDR3 reads CASSELGGTIPEAFF. The DNA of the CDR3 is TGTGCCAGCAGTGAATTGGGGGGTACGATCCCTGAAGCTTTCTTT. The V and J genes are TRBV25-1 and TRBJ1-1; weak D call: TRBD1 (5 bases). Looked up from germline, CDR1 is MGHDK and CDR2 is SYGVNS. V lost 1 base to trimming and J lost 6 bases, with 15 bases between them. The CDR3 sequence is 15 residues long.

The CDR3 protein is CASRDRLSGANVLTF. CDR3 DNA: TGTGCCAGCAGGGACAGACTCTCTGGGGCCAACGTCCTGACTTTC. The chain recombines TRBV6-1 with TRBJ2-6, with a possible D match to TRBD1 (6 bases). Trimming removed 6 bases at V and 0 bases at J, with 9 bases between. Germline assignment: CDR1 MNHNS and CDR2 SASEGT. This CDR3 spans 15 amino acids.

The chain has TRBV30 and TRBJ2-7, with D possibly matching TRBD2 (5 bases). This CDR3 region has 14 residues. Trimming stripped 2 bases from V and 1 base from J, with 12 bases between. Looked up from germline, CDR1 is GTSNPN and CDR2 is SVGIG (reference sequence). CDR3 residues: CAWSPGIRSYEQYF. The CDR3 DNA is TGTGCCTGGAGTCCGGGGATTCGGTCCTACGAGCAGTACTTC. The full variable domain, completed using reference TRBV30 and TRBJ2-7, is SQTIHQWPATLVQPVGSPLSLECTVEGTSNPNLYWYRQAAGRGLQLLFYSVGIGQISSEVPQNLSASRPQDRQFILSSKKLLLSDSGFYLCAWSPGIRSYEQYFGPGTRLTVT.